Below are 27 T cell receptor beta chains sequenced from a single sample in a study of T cell responses to AZD1222 COVID-19 vaccine (dated by TCRdb to the early 2020s). The library came from the immunoSEQ multiplex PCR assay. What TCRdb holds here is the immuneACCESS table cut down to in-frame rearrangements. Part of the clones is not present; checked against another copy, under half of the missing clones reflect an unresolved V gene, and the others are unexplained. The sample includes 110,000 to 150,000 clones, with about 91% observed a single time. The ten most abundant clones make up under 3.5% of the sample. The sample's time point label, decoded: baseline before first vaccination. The specimen comprised peripheral blood, sampled on day 0 of AZD1222 vaccination. These receptors all stem from an adult in good health.

The chain links TRBV9 to TRBJ1-2; tentatively, D is TRBD1 (6 bases). The germline V gene encodes CDR1 SGDLS and CDR2 YYNGEE. There are 14 residues in the CDR3. The ends were cut back, 3 bases at V and 4 bases at J, with 13 bases in the middle. This CDR3 is CASSAGDGTYGYTF. CDR3 nucleotides: TGTGCCAGCAGCGCAGGGGACGGAACCTATGGCTACACCTTC.

The chain combines TRBV9 with TRBJ2-1, with 9 bases lining up with TRBD2. Trimming cost V 0 bases and J 5 bases; bases outside gene matches: 9. Germline values: CDR1 SGDLS, CDR2 YYNGEE. The CDR3 runs to 17 residues. Here the CDR3 reads CASSVVLASGTNNEQFF. The CDR3, as DNA: TGTGCCAGCAGCGTAGTTTTGGCTAGCGGGACGAACAATGAGCAGTTCTTC.

The chain employs TRBV7-9 and TRBJ1-4; the D gene is possibly TRBD1 (6 bases). This CDR3 spans 15 amino acids. Germline CDR1 is SEHNR and CDR2 is FQNEAQ (reference sequence). Trimming cost V 5 bases and J 5 bases, with 15 bases left between them. Here the CDR3 DNA reads TGTGCCAGCAGCCAATTGACAGGCGGGAATGAAAAACTGTTTTTT. Translating gives CASSQLTGGNEKLFF.

The rearrangement joins TRBV4-3 to TRBJ2-2; 9 bases agree with TRBD2. The CDR3 contains 19 residues. J lost 4 bases, V lost 0 bases, and 12 bases had no gene match. Germline assignment: CDR1 LGHNA and CDR2 YSLEER. CDR3 sequence reads: CASSQELGGRAGATGELFF. The CDR3 nucleotides read TGCGCCAGCAGCCAAGAATTAGGCGGGAGGGCCGGGGCCACCGGGGAGCTGTTTTTT.

The J gene is TRBJ2-1, the V gene TRBV5-1, with D perhaps TRBD1 or TRBD2 (5 bases each). Trimming left V 0 bases short and J 1 base short, with 14 bases between. CDR3 size: 17 residues. Germline V lookup: CDR1 SGHRS, CDR2 YFSETQ. In nucleotides, the CDR3 is TGCGCCAGCAGCTTGGTCCCGGGGCCAAGTTCCTACAATGAGCAGTTCTTC. This gives the protein CASSLVPGPSSYNEQFF.

The chain employs TRBV4-1 and TRBJ2-1; no clear D gene. The CDR3 extends over 12 amino acids. V lost 3 bases, J lost 4 bases, and 4 bases lay in between. Germline CDR1 is MGHRA and CDR2 is YSYEKL. The CDR3 reads CASSQVYNEQFF. The CDR3 DNA sequence: TGCGCCAGCAGCCAGGTTTACAATGAGCAGTTCTTC.

This clone was observed a handful of times. The chain uses TRBV15 and TRBJ2-1; 8 nucleotides align to TRBD1. Germline trimming cut 3 bases from V and 7 bases from J; bases unmatched to any gene: 5. The V gene's germline CDR1 is LNHNV and CDR2 YYDKDF (reference sequence). The CDR3 loop spans 14 amino acids. The CDR3 sequence: CATSRDRVMNEQFF. CDR3 nucleotide sequence: TGTGCCACCAGCAGGGACAGGGTAATGAATGAGCAGTTCTTC.

This clone showed up just a few times. The chain joins TRBV9 to TRBJ2-3; D may be TRBD2 (5 bases). Trimming stripped 6 bases from V and 1 base from J, with 12 bases between. Germline V gene lookup returns CDR1 SGDLS and CDR2 YYNGEE. The CDR3 loop spans 14 amino acids. Here the CDR3 reads CASMRDLGTDTQYF. Here the CDR3 DNA reads TGTGCCAGCATGAGGGATTTGGGCACAGATACGCAGTATTTT.

This clone has a single count. The CDR3 loop is CASSWGLAGGSDEQFF. CDR3 DNA: TGCGCCAGCAGCTGGGGACTAGCGGGAGGGTCGGATGAGCAGTTCTTC. The V gene is TRBV5-1, the J gene TRBJ2-1; TRBD2 agrees at 16 bases. V was clipped by 3 bases and J by 8 bases; unmatched bases: 5. CDR1 SGHRS and CDR2 YFSETQ come from the germline V gene. This CDR3 spans 16 amino acids.

The rearrangement joins TRBV2 to TRBJ2-4; D call uncertain. This CDR3 spans 14 amino acids. Trimming pared 3 bases from V and 5 bases from J, leaving 11 bases between. The germline V gene encodes CDR1 SNHLY and CDR2 FYNNEI. CDR3 nucleotides: TGTGCCAGCAGTGAGTGGGGTTGGGAAAACATTCAGTACTTC. The encoded protein is CASSEWGWENIQYF.

The chain carries TRBV30 and TRBJ2-3; D is unresolved. The CDR3 totals 12 residues. The germline CDR1 and CDR2 sequences are GTSNPN and SVGIG (reference sequence). V lost 5 bases, J lost 3 bases, and 9 bases lay in between. In nucleotides, the CDR3 is TGTGCCTGGGCAGGTTTAACAGATACGCAGTATTTT. Translating it yields CAWAGLTDTQYF. The whole variable domain, filled in from reference TRBV30 and TRBJ2-3, reads SQTIHQWPATLVQPVGSPLSLECTVEGTSNPNLYWYRQAAGRGLQLLFYSVGIGQISSEVPQNLSASRPQDRQFILSSKKLLLSDSGFYLCAWAGLTDTQYFGPGTRLTVL.

V usage is TRBV4-3 and J usage is TRBJ2-1; D is possibly TRBD1 (8 bases). In germline, CDR1 is LGHNA, CDR2 YSLEER. V dropped 0 bases and J dropped 6 bases, with 15 bases sitting between them. There are 16 residues in the CDR3. CDR3 sequence (DNA): TGCGCCAGCAGCCAAGACGACAGGGGCGGGGGCAATGAGCAGTTCTTC. This translates into CASSQDDRGGGNEQFF.

The V and J genes are TRBV19 and TRBJ2-1; possibly TRBD2 for D (6 bases). Germline V lookup: CDR1 LNHDA, CDR2 SQIVND (reference sequence). Trimming took 8 bases from V and 2 from J, leaving 13 bases between them. This CDR3 contains 14 residues. CDR3 sequence: CASSEAGTYNEQFF. The CDR3 DNA reads as TGTGCCAGTTCCGAAGCGGGTACCTACAATGAGCAGTTCTTC. Looking up the rest from reference TRBV19 and TRBJ2-1 gives the full variable domain: DGGITQSPKYLFRKEGQNVTLSCEQNLNHDAMYWYRQDPGQGLRLIYYSQIVNDFQKGDIAEGYSVSREKKESFPLTVTSAQKNPTAFYLCASSEAGTYNEQFFGPGTRLTVL.

This chain uses TRBV13 with TRBJ2-7; D not resolved. V dropped 2 bases and J dropped 6 bases, with 14 bases sitting between them. Per germline, CDR1 PRHDT and CDR2 FYEKMQ (reference sequence). This CDR3 has 14 amino acids. The CDR3 DNA reads TGTGCCAGCAGCTTACGATATGAGAGAGGCGAGCAGTACTTC. Amino acid sequence: CASSLRYERGEQYF.

V is TRBV7-9 and J is TRBJ2-1, with no clear D. The ends were cut back, 7 bases at V and 8 bases at J, with 18 bases in the middle. The germline gives CDR1 SEHNR, CDR2 FQNEAQ (reference sequence). The CDR3 consists of 14 residues. The CDR3 region is CASTHHLQRDEQFF. CDR3 in DNA: TGTGCCAGCACCCACCACCTCCAAAGGGATGAGCAGTTCTTC. The full variable domain, completed using reference TRBV7-9 and TRBJ2-1, is DTGVSQNPRHKITKRGQNVTFRCDPISEHNRLYWYRQTLGQGPEFLTYFQNEAQLEKSRLLSDRFSAERPKGSFSTLEIQRTEQGDSAMYLCASTHHLQRDEQFFGPGTRLTVL.

This clone has more than one count but fewer than ten. This chain links TRBV11-2 with TRBJ1-3, with a tentative D call TRBD1 (6 bases). The V and J ends lost 4 bases and 9 bases respectively, with 7 bases between them. CDR3 length: 11 amino acids. Germline V gene sequence: CDR1 SGHAT, CDR2 FQNNGV. The CDR3 loop reads CASSWDTTIYF. CDR3 nucleotide sequence: TGTGCCAGCAGCTGGGACACCACCATATATTTT. Variable domain in full (rest from reference TRBV11-2 and TRBJ1-3): EAGVAQSPRYKIIEKRQSVAFWCNPISGHATLYWYQQILGQGPKLLIQFQNNGVVDDSQLPKDRFSAERLKGVDSTLKIQPAKLEDSAVYLCASSWDTTIYFGEGSWLTVV.

The chain couples TRBV7-9 to TRBJ1-6; no firm D call. The CDR3 extends over 14 amino acids. V was trimmed by 5 bases and J by 6 bases, leaving 11 bases between them. Germline CDR1 is SEHNR and CDR2 is FQNEAQ (reference sequence). CDR3: CASSQMGVNSPLHF. As DNA, the CDR3 is TGTGCCAGCAGCCAGATGGGAGTTAATTCACCCCTCCACTTT.

V is TRBV19 and J is TRBJ1-6; 8 positions match TRBD1. With V trimmed by 1 base and J by 6 bases, 5 bases remained unmatched. The germline V gene encodes CDR1 LNHDA and CDR2 SQIVND (reference sequence). This CDR3 spans 16 amino acids. The CDR3 sequence: CASSIGQGRSNSPLHF. The CDR3 DNA is TGTGCCAGTAGTATAGGACAGGGGAGAAGTAATTCACCCCTCCACTTT.

The rearrangement uses TRBV15 and TRBJ2-7; 11 bases align to TRBD1. V dropped 4 bases and J dropped 5; count of bases not matched to a gene: 10. The CDR3 runs 16 residues. The V gene's germline CDR1 is LNHNV and CDR2 YYDKDF (reference sequence). Here the CDR3 reads CATSTGQGAVSDEQYF. Here the CDR3 DNA reads TGTGCCACCAGCACCGGACAGGGGGCGGTCAGCGACGAGCAGTACTTC.

The chain uses TRBV6-5 and TRBJ1-5, with D possibly matching TRBD1 (6 bases). CDR1 MNHEY and CDR2 SVGAGI come from the germline V gene. This CDR3 is 13 amino acids long. The ends were cut back, 8 bases at V and 11 bases at J, with 19 bases in the middle. CDR3 sequence: CASHLGGLGAQHF. The DNA of the CDR3 is TGTGCCAGCCACCTGGGGGGGCTAGGGGCCCAGCATTTT.

This clone was seen a single time. The chain links TRBV5-4 to TRBJ2-1, with D perhaps TRBD2 (6 bases). This CDR3 has 15 residues. Per germline, CDR1 SGHNT and CDR2 YYREEE (reference sequence). The ends were cut back, 4 bases at V and 4 bases at J, with 15 bases in the middle. The CDR3 sequence is CASSVPAGPYNEQFF. The CDR3 nucleotides read TGTGCCAGCAGCGTACCGGCGGGGCCTTACAATGAGCAGTTCTTC.

In its sample, this clone was seen many times. This chain uses TRBV5-4 with TRBJ1-6; perhaps TRBD1 as D (6 bases). CDR1 is SGHNT and CDR2 is YYREEE in the germline V gene (reference sequence). The CDR3 runs to 14 residues. The V end lost 0 bases, the J end lost 7 bases, and 8 bases lay between the germline ends. CDR3 bases: TGTGCCAGCAGCTTGGGACAGGCAAATTCACCCCTCCACTTT. This sequence encodes CASSLGQANSPLHF.

The rearrangement uses TRBV10-1 and TRBJ2-7, with D perhaps TRBD2 (6 bases). CDR1 is WNHNN, CDR2 SYGVQD, per germline (reference sequence). The CDR3 has 14 residues. Trimming took 2 bases from V and 7 from J, leaving 15 bases between them. The CDR3 coding sequence is TGCGCCAGCAGTGAGAATCGGAGGGTAGGGGAGCAGTACTTC. Translating gives CASSENRRVGEQYF.

This clone was counted a few times. The J gene is TRBJ2-7, the V gene TRBV12-2; the table calls TRBD1, which could not be checked here. TRBV12-2 is a known pseudogene. The CDR3 totals 13 residues. The DNA of the CDR3 is TGTGCAAGTCGCTTATGGGACAGTTACGAGCAGTACTTC. Translation: CASRLWDSYEQYF.

V is TRBV6-4 and J is TRBJ2-1; 12 bases line up with TRBD2. Trimming at V came to 5 bases and at J to 10 bases, leaving 3 bases not matched to a gene. CDR1 and CDR2 from the germline V gene are MRHNA and SNTAGT. This CDR3 contains 13 residues. The CDR3 nucleotides are TGTGCCAGCAGTTGGACTAGCGGGGCCGAGCAGTTCTTC. Translated, it gives CASSWTSGAEQFF.

J is TRBJ2-7 and V is TRBV6-5, with 7 bases identical to TRBD2. V dropped 5 bases and J dropped 5; count of bases not matched to a gene: 9. This CDR3 is 14 amino acids long. Germline loops: CDR1 MNHEY, CDR2 SVGAGI. This CDR3 is CASSLGGSQNEQYF. The CDR3 coding sequence is TGTGCCAGCAGTCTGGGCGGGAGTCAGAACGAGCAGTACTTC.

This chain connects TRBV6-5 to TRBJ1-5; D uncertain. The CDR3 covers 13 residues. Trimming left V 0 bases short and J 9 bases short, with 9 bases between. Germline V gene sequence: CDR1 MNHEY, CDR2 SVGAGI. CDR3 residues: CASSYSIDGPQHF. The CDR3 nucleotides are TGTGCCAGCAGTTACTCGATTGACGGGCCCCAGCATTTT.